The clone carrying this TCR beta chain has just a few counts. TCR alpha and TCR beta cDNA libraries with sample barcodes and UMIs came from 5'RACE using constant-segment primers. TCRdb reprocessed the 5' RACE reads via MiXCR and lists one record per CDR3 protein. The sample holds 380,000 or so distinct CDR3 sequences, approximately 15% seen once. The data originate from a study of T-cell memory formation after mild COVID-19. V was pared by 5 bases and J by 8 bases, with 12 bases between. Germline CDR1 is MDHEN and CDR2 is SYDVKM. This CDR3 comprises 12 residues. The source of this sequence is a man aged 18 to 29 who had mild COVID-19 (a few samples of this study predate the infection). Cell type and time point are not known. Sequencing input: PBMCs or a T cell subset sorted from them (not recorded which). The chain carries TRBV28 and TRBJ1-2, with a weak D call TRBD1 (6 bases). CDR3 sequence reads: CASSGRQEGYTF. The CDR3 coding sequence is TGTGCCAGCAGTGGGAGACAGGAGGGCTACACCTTC.